This entry features one T cell receptor (beta chain) sequence. Its antigen remains unknown. Amplification used 60 Vbeta primers and 13 Jbeta primers. Per the study methods: A follow-up analysis tallied about 88 million unique TCR beta chains, roughly 11 million shared. TCRdb keeps only in-frame clones here, not all; method: immunoSEQ multiplex PCR. V and J calls and clone size follow that table, whereas D and trimming were derived from the DNA. The sample holds about 100,000 clones, approximately 80% seen once. This sample was taken from a study of cytomegalovirus exposure and HLA in healthy donors. CDR3 length: 13 residues. Germline V gene lookup returns CDR1 SGDLS and CDR2 YYNGEE. V gave up 0 bases and J gave up 3 bases, with 6 bases separating them. Broader study findings: Using a false discovery rate of 0.05, a later analysis showed that fewer than 20,000 TCR beta sequences were associated with HLA alleles. The listing of about 150 TCR beta chains classed them as cytomegalovirus-associated.

The sequenced material came from PBMCs. The sequence derives from a woman under 30 in good health and CMV-seropositive. V is TRBV9 and J is TRBJ1-2; D not certain. In DNA, the CDR3 is TGTGCCAGCAGCGTAGGGGAGGACTATGGCTACACCTTC. Translation: CASSVGEDYGYTF.